Listed here are 6 T cell receptor beta chains from one sample, sequenced in a study of blood T cell repertoires in COVID-19. Only in-frame clones appear in the TCRdb table, and some are missing; sequencing was by immunoSEQ multiplex PCR. The table shows about 160,000 clones, with 80% to 90% occurring only once. Sequenced material: peripheral blood. The receptors were sampled from a woman aged 55-75 years who had recovered from COVID-19.

This sequence joins TRBV3-1 (or the pseudogene TRBV3-2) and TRBJ2-5; 7 nucleotides align to TRBD2. Germline-derived CDR1 and CDR2 are LGHDT and YNNKEL (reference sequence). V trimming: 6 bases; J trimming: 1 base; junction bases outside the gene matches: 5. CDR3 length: 14 amino acids. The CDR3 is CASSHLAVQETQYF. The CDR3 region has the DNA TGTGCCAGCAGTCATCTAGCGGTCCAAGAGACCCAGTACTTC.

The chain combines TRBV5-1 with TRBJ1-1; TRBD1 agrees at 9 bases. This CDR3 spans 14 amino acids. With 4 bases clipped from V and 8 bases from J, the junction kept 9 bases outside the gene matches. The germline V gene encodes CDR1 SGHRS and CDR2 YFSETQ. CDR3 in amino acids: CASSVGTGTLEAFF. DNA of the CDR3: TGCGCCAGCAGCGTTGGGACAGGGACTCTGGAAGCTTTCTTT.

This clone has more than one count but fewer than ten. V is TRBV7-8 and J is TRBJ2-2, with 12 bases lining up with TRBD2. The CDR3 length is 17 residues. With 6 bases clipped from V and 6 bases from J, the junction kept 11 bases outside the gene matches. Germline values: CDR1 SGHVS, CDR2 FQNEAQ. CDR3 in DNA: TGTGCCAGCAGGAGTGGGCTAGCGGGGGGGCTTGCCGGGGAGCTGTTTTTT. This encodes CASRSGLAGGLAGELFF. The full variable domain, with the rest looked up from reference TRBV7-8 and TRBJ2-2, is GAGVSQSPRYKVAKRGQDVALRCDPISGHVSLFWYQQALGQGPEFLTYFQNEAQLDKSGLPSDRFFAERPEGSVSTLKIQRTQQEDSAVYLCASRSGLAGGLAGELFFGEGSRLTVL.

The chain uses TRBV29-1 and TRBJ1-1, with 8 bases identical to TRBD1. Trimming removed 2 bases from V and 6 bases from J; junction bases left unmatched: 5. This CDR3 has 13 amino acids. CDR1 SQVTM and CDR2 ANQGSEA come from the germline V gene. The CDR3 DNA reads TGCAGCGTTGAACGACAGGGGAAAGCTGAAGCTTTCTTT. It codes for CSVERQGKAEAFF.

The gene calls are TRBV2 and TRBJ2-3, with D possibly matching TRBD2 (6 bases). Germline loops: CDR1 SNHLY, CDR2 FYNNEI. The germline V and J ends were trimmed by 8 bases and 1 base, with 10 bases remaining between them. This CDR3 is built from 13 residues. For the CDR3, the DNA is TGTGCCAGCCGCCCTAGCGGCACAGATACGCAGTATTTT. This gives the protein CASRPSGTDTQYF.

The gene calls are TRBV2 and TRBJ1-1; 8 bases fit TRBD1. In germline, CDR1 is SNHLY, CDR2 FYNNEI. This CDR3 has 12 residues. Unmatched junction bases numbered 4, after V lost 9 bases and J lost 4 bases. CDR3 residues: CASDRGGTEAFF. The CDR3 bases are TGTGCCAGTGACAGGGGAGGCACTGAAGCTTTCTTT.